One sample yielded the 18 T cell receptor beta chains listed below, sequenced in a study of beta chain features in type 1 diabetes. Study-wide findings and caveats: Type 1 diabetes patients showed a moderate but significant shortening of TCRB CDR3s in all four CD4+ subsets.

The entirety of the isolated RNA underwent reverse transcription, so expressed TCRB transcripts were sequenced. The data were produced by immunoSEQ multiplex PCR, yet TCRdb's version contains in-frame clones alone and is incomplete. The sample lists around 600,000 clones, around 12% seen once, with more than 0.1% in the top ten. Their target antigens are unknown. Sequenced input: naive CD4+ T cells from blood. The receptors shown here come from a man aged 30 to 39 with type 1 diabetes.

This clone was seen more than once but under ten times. CDR3 residues: CASSRDRVSSGNTIYF. CDR3 DNA sequence: TGTGCCAGCAGCAGGGACAGGGTAAGCTCTGGAAACACCATATATTTT. This chain links TRBV4-2 with TRBJ1-3; 9 nucleotides line up with TRBD1. The V gene's germline CDR1 is LGHNA and CDR2 YNFKEQ. V shed 5 bases, J shed 0 bases, and the junction held 5 bases outside the gene matches. The CDR3 extends over 16 amino acids.

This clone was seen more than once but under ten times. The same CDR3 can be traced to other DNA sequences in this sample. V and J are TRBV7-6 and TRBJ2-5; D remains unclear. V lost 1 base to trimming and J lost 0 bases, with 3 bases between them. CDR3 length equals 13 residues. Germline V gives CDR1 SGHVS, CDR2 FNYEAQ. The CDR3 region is CASSLGYQETQYF. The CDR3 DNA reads TGTGCCAGCAGCTTAGGGTACCAAGAGACCCAGTACTTC.

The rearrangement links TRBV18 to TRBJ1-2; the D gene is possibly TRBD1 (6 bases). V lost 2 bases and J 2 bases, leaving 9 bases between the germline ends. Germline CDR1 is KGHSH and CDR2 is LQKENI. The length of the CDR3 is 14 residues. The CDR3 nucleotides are TGTGCCAGCTCACCAGGAGGACAGAACTATGGCTACACCTTC. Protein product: CASSPGGQNYGYTF.

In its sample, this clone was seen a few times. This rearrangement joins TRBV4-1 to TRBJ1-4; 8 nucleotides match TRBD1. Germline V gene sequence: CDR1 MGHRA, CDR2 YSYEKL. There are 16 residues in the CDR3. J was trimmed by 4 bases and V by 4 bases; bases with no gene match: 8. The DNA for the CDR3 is TGCGCCAGCAGCCGCCAGATGACAGGGGTTAATGAAAAACTGTTTTTT. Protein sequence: CASSRQMTGVNEKLFF.

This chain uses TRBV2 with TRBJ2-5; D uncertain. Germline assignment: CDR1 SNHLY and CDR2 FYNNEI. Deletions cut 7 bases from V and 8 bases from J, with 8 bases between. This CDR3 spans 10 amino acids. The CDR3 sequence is CASNGPTQYF. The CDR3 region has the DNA TGTGCCAGCAACGGCCCAACCCAGTACTTC. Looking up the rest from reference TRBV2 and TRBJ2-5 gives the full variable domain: EPEVTQTPSHQVTQMGQEVILRCVPISNHLYFYWYRQILGQKVEFLVSFYNNEISEKSEIFDDQFSVERPDGSNFTLKIRSTKLEDSAMYFCASNGPTQYFGPGTRLLVL.

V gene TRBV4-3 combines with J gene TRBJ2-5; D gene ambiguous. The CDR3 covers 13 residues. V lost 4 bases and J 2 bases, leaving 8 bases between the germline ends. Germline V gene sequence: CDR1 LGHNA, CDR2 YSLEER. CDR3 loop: CASSLARQETQYF. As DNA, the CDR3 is TGCGCCAGCAGCCTGGCTAGACAAGAGACCCAGTACTTC.

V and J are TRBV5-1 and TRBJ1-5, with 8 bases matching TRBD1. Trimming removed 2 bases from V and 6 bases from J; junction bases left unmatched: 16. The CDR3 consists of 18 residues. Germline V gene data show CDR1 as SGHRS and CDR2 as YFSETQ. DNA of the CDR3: TGCGCCAGCAGCTTCCTTCCCCTGGGACAGGTCGGAGGTCAGCCCCAGCATTTT. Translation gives CASSFLPLGQVGGQPQHF.

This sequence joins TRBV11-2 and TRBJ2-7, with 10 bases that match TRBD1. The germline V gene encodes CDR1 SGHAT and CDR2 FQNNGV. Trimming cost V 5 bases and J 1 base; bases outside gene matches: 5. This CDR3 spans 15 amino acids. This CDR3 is CASSVRQGASYEQYF. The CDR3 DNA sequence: TGTGCCAGCAGCGTAAGACAGGGGGCGTCCTACGAGCAGTACTTC.

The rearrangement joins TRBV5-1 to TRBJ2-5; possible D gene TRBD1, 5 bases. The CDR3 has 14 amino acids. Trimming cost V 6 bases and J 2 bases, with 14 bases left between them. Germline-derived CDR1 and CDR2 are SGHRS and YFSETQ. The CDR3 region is CASTRTAGQETQYF. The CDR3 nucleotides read TGCGCCAGCACCAGGACGGCAGGGCAAGAGACCCAGTACTTC.

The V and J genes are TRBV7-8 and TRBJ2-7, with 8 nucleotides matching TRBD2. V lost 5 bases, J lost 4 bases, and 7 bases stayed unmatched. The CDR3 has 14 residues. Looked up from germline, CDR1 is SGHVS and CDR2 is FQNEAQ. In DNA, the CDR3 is TGTGCCAGCAGCGGAGAGGAGCGGGGGTACGAGCAGTACTTC. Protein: CASSGEERGYEQYF.

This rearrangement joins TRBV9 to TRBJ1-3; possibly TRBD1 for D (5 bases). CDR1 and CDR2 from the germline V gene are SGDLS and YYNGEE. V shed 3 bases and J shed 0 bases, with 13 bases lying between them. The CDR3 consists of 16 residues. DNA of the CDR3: TGTGCCAGCAGCGCCCTGGGGGTCAGCTCTGGAAACACCATATATTTT. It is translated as CASSALGVSSGNTIYF.

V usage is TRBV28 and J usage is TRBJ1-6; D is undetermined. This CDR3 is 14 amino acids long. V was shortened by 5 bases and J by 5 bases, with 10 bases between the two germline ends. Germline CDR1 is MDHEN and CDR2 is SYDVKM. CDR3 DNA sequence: TGTGCCAGCAGTCCTCACGTTGATAATTCACCCCTCCACTTT. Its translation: CASSPHVDNSPLHF.

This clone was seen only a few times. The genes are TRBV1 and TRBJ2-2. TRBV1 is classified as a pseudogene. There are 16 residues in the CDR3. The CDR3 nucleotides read TGCACCAGCAGCCAAGATCATGACCCGAACACCGGGGAGCTGTTTTTT. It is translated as CTSSQDHDPNTGELFF.

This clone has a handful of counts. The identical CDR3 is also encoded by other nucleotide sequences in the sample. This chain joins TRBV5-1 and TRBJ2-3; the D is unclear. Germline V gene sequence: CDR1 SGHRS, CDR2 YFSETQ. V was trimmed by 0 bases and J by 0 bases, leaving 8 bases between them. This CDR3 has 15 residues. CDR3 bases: TGCGCCAGCAGCTTGGCTGCCGCTAGCACAGATACGCAGTATTTT. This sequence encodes CASSLAAASTDTQYF. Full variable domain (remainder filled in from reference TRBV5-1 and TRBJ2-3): KAGVTQTPRYLIKTRGQQVTLSCSPISGHRSVSWYQQTPGQGLQFLFEYFSETQRNKGNFPGRFSGRQFSNSRSEMNVSTLELGDSALYLCASSLAAASTDTQYFGPGTRLTVL.

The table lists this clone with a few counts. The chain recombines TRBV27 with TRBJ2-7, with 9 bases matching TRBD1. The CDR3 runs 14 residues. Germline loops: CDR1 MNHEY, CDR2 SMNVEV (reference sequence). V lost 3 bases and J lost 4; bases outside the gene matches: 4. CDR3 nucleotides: TGTGCCAGCAGTTTTGCCGGGACAGGGTACGAGCAGTACTTC. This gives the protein CASSFAGTGYEQYF.

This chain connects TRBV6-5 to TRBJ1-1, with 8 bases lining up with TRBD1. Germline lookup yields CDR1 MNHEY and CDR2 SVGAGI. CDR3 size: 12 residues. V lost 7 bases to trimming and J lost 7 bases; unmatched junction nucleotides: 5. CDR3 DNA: TGTGCCAGCACGGACAGGGTTGGTGAAGCTTTCTTT. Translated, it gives CASTDRVGEAFF.

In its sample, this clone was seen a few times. The CDR3 DNA is TGCGCCAGCAGCCAAGGGATCGTCACGGGAAGTTATGGCTACACCTTC. Amino acid sequence: CASSQGIVTGSYGYTF. This chain links TRBV4-3 with TRBJ1-2; D is undetermined. This CDR3 has 16 residues. Germline V gene data show CDR1 as LGHNA and CDR2 as YSLEER. The V end lost 1 base, the J end lost 5 bases, and 17 bases lay between the germline ends.

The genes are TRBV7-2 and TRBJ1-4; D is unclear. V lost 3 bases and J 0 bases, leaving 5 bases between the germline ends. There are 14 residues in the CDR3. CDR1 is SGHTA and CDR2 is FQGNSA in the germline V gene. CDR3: CASSFIATNEKLFF. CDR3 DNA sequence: TGTGCCAGCAGCTTTATTGCAACTAATGAAAAACTGTTTTTT.